Below, one TCR beta chain is given with its context. Other nucleotide sequences in the sample specify the same CDR3. As originally analysed: It was from reference gene primer amplification that nucleated cell counts were estimated. Clones were read by immunoSEQ multiplex PCR, and TCRdb kept only the in-frame ones, dropping some. D and trimming come from the DNA, and the V and J calls and clone size come from that table. The table shows 200,000 to 250,000 clones, with 75% to 90% occurring only once. The data were obtained in a study of blood T cell repertoires in COVID-19. The clonotype originates from a man aged 35-49 years who had recovered from COVID-19. Material for sequencing was PBMCs or T cells enriched from blood (not recorded which).

CDR3 region: CASSPLGNLNTEAFF. The DNA of the CDR3 is TGTGCCAGCTCCCCGCTCGGGAATCTGAACACTGAAGCTTTCTTT. This chain uses TRBV18 with TRBJ1-1; D unclear. CDR3 length equals 15 residues. The V and J ends lost 6 bases and 0 bases respectively, with 14 bases between them. The germline gives CDR1 KGHSH, CDR2 LQKENI.